The rows below give T cell receptor beta chains drawn from one sample of a study of OX40 agonist ivuxolimab in advanced cancers. Method: immunoSEQ multiplex PCR; TCRdb's copy keeps in-frame clones and lacks some. The sample carries about 79,000 clones, 70% to 90% recorded once. The sequences come from CD4+ or CD8+ T cells sorted from blood, collected in a trial of the OX40 agonist ivuxolimab. The receptor set was obtained from an adult with an advanced solid tumor such as melanoma, head and neck, liver or kidney cancer. Each CDR3 is given with its conserved first and last residue. D genes are given only for firm matches. The size entry is marked missing in some rows and otherwise reads once, few, many or a size class.

V gene: TRBV9; D gene: TRBD2; clone size: -; J gene: TRBJ2-2; CDR3 protein: CASSVDGLLLSAGTGELFF; CDR3 DNA: TGTGCCAGCAGCGTAGATGGGCTACTCCTTTCAGCGGGAACCGGGGAGCTGTTTTTT
V gene: TRBV5-1; D gene: TRBD1; clone size: -; J gene: TRBJ2-1; CDR3 protein: CASSSGQEYNEQFF; CDR3 DNA: TGCGCCAGCAGCTCGGGACAGGAATACAATGAGCAGTTCTTC
V gene: TRBV5-1; D gene: TRBD1; clone size: -; J gene: TRBJ1-1; CDR3 protein: CASSRGQGAPEAFF; CDR3 DNA: TGCGCCAGCAGCAGGGGACAGGGGGCCCCTGAAGCTTTCTTT
V gene: TRBV9; D gene: -; clone size: -; J gene: TRBJ2-2; CDR3 protein: CASSEGWGTTGELFF; CDR3 DNA: TGTGCCAGCAGCGAGGGTTGGGGGACTACCGGGGAGCTGTTTTTT
V gene: TRBV18; D gene: -; clone size: -; J gene: TRBJ2-5; CDR3 protein: CASSPPPQETQYF; CDR3 DNA: TGTGCCAGCTCACCACCGCCTCAAGAGACCCAGTACTTC
V gene: TRBV18; D gene: -; clone size: medium-sized; J gene: TRBJ1-2; CDR3 protein: CASSLAPGSNYGYTF; CDR3 DNA: TGTGCCAGCTCACTCGCACCAGGGTCCAACTATGGCTACACCTTC
V gene: TRBV2; D gene: -; clone size: -; J gene: TRBJ1-1; CDR3 protein: CASSADRIGTEAFF; CDR3 DNA: TGTGCCAGCAGCGCAGACCGAATAGGGACTGAAGCTTTCTTT
V gene: TRBV18; D gene: -; clone size: -; J gene: TRBJ2-4; CDR3 protein: CASSQTEQDIQYF; CDR3 DNA: TGTGCCAGCTCGCAGACAGAACAAGACATTCAGTACTTC
V gene: TRBV6-5; D gene: -; clone size: -; J gene: TRBJ1-2; CDR3 protein: CASTDRRGYTF; CDR3 DNA: TGTGCCAGCACCGACAGGCGTGGCTACACCTTC
V gene: TRBV25-1; D gene: -; clone size: -; J gene: TRBJ1-1; CDR3 protein: CASSEYRVGAEAFF; CDR3 DNA: TGTGCCAGCAGTGAATATAGGGTGGGCGCTGAAGCTTTCTTT
V gene: TRBV12-5; D gene: -; clone size: -; J gene: TRBJ2-7; CDR3 protein: CASGGVQGEQYF; CDR3 DNA: TGTGCTAGTGGGGGCGTGCAGGGCGAGCAGTACTTC
V gene: TRBV14; D gene: -; clone size: -; J gene: TRBJ2-3; CDR3 protein: CASSQVGWVKAGPDTDTQYF; CDR3 DNA: TGTGCCAGCAGCCAAGTAGGTTGGGTGAAGGCTGGGCCTGACACAGATACGCAGTATTTT
V gene: TRBV7-3; D gene: -; clone size: -; J gene: TRBJ1-6; CDR3 protein: CASSLTTNSPLHF; CDR3 DNA: TGTGCCAGCAGCTTAACGACGAATTCACCCCTCCACTTT
V gene: TRBV28; D gene: TRBD1; clone size: few; J gene: TRBJ2-7; CDR3 protein: CASSLLGTGSEQYF; CDR3 DNA: TGTGCCAGCAGTTTACTTGGGACAGGGAGCGAGCAGTACTTC
V gene: TRBV7-8; D gene: -; clone size: -; J gene: TRBJ1-2; CDR3 protein: CASSLSLGGNYGYTF; CDR3 DNA: TGTGCCAGCAGCTTATCCCTTGGAGGGAACTATGGCTACACCTTC
V gene: TRBV7-9; D gene: TRBD2; clone size: -; J gene: TRBJ2-3; CDR3 protein: CASSLAGNTDTQYF; CDR3 DNA: TGTGCCAGCAGTCTAGCGGGGAACACAGATACGCAGTATTTT
V gene: TRBV19; D gene: TRBD1; clone size: -; J gene: TRBJ2-1; CDR3 protein: CASSTPGQSSYNEQFF; CDR3 DNA: TGTGCCAGTAGTACACCGGGACAGAGCTCCTACAATGAGCAGTTCTTC